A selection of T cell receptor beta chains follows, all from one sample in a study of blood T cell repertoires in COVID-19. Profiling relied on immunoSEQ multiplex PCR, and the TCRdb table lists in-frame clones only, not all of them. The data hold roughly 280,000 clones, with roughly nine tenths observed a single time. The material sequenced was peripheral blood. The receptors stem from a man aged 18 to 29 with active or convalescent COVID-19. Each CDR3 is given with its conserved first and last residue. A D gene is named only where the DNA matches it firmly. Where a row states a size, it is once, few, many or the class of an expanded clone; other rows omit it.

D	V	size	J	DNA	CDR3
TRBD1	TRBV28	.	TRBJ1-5	TGTGCCAGCAGTTATCGACAGGGGACTGGAAATCAGCCCCAGCATTTT	CASSYRQGTGNQPQHF
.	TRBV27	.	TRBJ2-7	TGTGCCAGCAGTTCGCTAGAACCTTCCTACGAGCAGTACTTC	CASSSLEPSYEQYF
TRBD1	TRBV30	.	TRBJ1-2	TGTGCCTGGAGTGGACAGGGGTCCTATGGCTACACCTTC	CAWSGQGSYGYTF
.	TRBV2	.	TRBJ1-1	TGTGCCGGGTCGAACAGGGAAGGACGCACTGAAGCTTTCTTT	CAGSNREGRTEAFF
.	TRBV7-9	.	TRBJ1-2	TGTGCCAGCAGCTTAGGTGGAGTCAACTATGGCTACACCTTC	CASSLGGVNYGYTF
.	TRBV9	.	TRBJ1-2	TGTGCCAGCAGCCATCACTCGGGGGGCTCAGGGGCCAACTATGGCTACACCTTC	CASSHHSGGSGANYGYTF
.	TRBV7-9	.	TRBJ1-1	TGTGCCAGCAGCTCGTATCAGGGGATATCTCCAGCTTTCTTT	CASSSYQGISPAFF
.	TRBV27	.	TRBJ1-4	TGTGCCAGCAGATGGACTGCAACTAATGAAAAACTGTTTTTT	CASRWTATNEKLFF
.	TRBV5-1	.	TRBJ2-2	TGCGCCAGCAGCTCAGGACAAGGTGCAACCGGGGAGCTGTTTTTT	CASSSGQGATGELFF
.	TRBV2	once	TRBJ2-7	TGTGCCAGCAGCCCGAGCTCCTACGAGCAGTACTTC	CASSPSSYEQYF
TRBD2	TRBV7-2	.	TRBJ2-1	TGTGCCAGCACTCGGACTAGCGGGGGGAATGAGCAGTTCTTC	CASTRTSGGNEQFF
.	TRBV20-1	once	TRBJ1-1	TGCAGTGCTAGTGCATCCCCAAGGGGCACTGAAGCTTTCTTT	CSASASPRGTEAFF
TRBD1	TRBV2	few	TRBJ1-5	TGTGCCAGCAGGGACAGGGCGAGGAGTCAGCCCCAGCATTTT	CASRDRARSQPQHF
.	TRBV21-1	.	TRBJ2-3	TGTGCCAGGTCGGGGGGGGGCACAGATACGCAGTATTTT	CARSGGGTDTQYF
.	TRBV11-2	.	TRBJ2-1	TGTGCCAGCAGCCCTGGGAGTGCGTGGGGCAATGAGCAGTTCTTC	CASSPGSAWGNEQFF
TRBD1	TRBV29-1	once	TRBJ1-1	TGCAGCGTTGAATGGGACAGGGGGGACACTGAAGCTTTCTTT	CSVEWDRGDTEAFF
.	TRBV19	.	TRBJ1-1	TGTGCCAGTAGTATTAGGGGGGGGTTGGTTGGCACTGAAGCTTTCTTT	CASSIRGGLVGTEAFF